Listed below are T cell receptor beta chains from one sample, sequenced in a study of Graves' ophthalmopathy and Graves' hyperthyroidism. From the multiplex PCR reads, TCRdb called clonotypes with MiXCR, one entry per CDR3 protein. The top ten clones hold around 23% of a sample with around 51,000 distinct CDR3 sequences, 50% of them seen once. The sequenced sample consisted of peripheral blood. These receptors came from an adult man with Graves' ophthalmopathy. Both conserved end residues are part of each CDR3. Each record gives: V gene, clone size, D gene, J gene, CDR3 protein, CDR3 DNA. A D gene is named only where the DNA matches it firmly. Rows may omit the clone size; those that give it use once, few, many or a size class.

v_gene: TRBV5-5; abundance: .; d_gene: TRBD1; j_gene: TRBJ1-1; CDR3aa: CASSFRQGGEAFF; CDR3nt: TGTGCCAGCAGCTTTAGACAGGGGGGTGAAGCTTTCTTT
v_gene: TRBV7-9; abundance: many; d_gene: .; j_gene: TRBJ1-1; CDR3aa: CASTLSRDAEAFF; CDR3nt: TGTGCCAGCACCCTATCCCGAGACGCTGAAGCTTTCTTT
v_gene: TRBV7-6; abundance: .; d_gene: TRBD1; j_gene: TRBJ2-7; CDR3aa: CASSYTGTGDEQYF; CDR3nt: TGTGCCAGCAGCTACACCGGGACAGGAGACGAGCAGTACTTC
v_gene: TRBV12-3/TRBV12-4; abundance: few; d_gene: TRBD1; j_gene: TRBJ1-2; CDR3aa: CACKTGGARTYGYTF; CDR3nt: TGTGCCTGCAAAACAGGGGGCGCCCGGACCTATGGCTACACCTTC
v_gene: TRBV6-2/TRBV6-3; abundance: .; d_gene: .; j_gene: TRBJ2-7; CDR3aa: CASSYSDSSYEQYF; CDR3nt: TGTGCCAGCAGTTACTCGGACAGCTCCTACGAGCAGTACTTC
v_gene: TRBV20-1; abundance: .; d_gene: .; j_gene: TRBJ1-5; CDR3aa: CSAYRRGGSDTQHF; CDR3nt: TGCAGTGCCTACCGGCGGGGGGGGTCAGATACGCAGCATTTT
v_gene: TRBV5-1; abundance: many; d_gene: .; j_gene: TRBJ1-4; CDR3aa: CASSLLGTDEKLFF; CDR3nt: TGCGCCAGCAGCTTGTTGGGCACAGATGAAAAACTGTTTTTT
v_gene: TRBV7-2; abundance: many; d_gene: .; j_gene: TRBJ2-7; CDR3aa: CASSLAWGLSYEQYF; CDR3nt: TGTGCCAGCAGCTTAGCCTGGGGTCTCAGCTACGAGCAGTACTTC
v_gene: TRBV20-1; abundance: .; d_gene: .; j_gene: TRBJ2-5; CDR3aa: CSAPFPGDVSQETQYF; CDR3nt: TGCAGTGCTCCCTTCCCAGGGGACGTTTCCCAAGAGACCCAGTACTTC
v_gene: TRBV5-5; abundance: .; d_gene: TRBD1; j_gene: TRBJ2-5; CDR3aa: CASSLGQGVGETQYF; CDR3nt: TGTGCCAGCAGCTTGGGACAGGGGGTAGGAGAGACCCAGTACTTC
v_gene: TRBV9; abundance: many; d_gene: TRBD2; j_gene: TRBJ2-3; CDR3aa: CASSVAAGGETDTQYF; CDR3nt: TGTGCCAGCAGCGTAGCGGCGGGAGGAGAAACAGATACGCAGTATTTT
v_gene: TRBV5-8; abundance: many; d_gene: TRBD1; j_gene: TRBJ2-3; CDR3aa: CASSSGQRTDTQYF; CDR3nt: TGTGCCAGCAGCTCGGGACAGCGCACAGATACGCAGTATTTT
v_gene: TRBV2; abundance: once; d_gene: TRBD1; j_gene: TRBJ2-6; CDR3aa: CASSEAGGEGANVLTF; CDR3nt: TGTGCCAGCAGTGAAGCAGGGGGCGAGGGGGCCAACGTCCTGACTTTC
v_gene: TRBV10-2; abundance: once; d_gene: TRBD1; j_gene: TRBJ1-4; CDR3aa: CASRTGATGEEKLFF; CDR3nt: TGCGCCAGCAGGACCGGGGCCACAGGGGAAGAAAAACTGTTTTTT
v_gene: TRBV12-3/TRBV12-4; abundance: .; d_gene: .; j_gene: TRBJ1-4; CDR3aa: CASSPPSGVLFF; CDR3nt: TGTGCCAGCAGCCCTCCCTCCGGGGTTCTGTTTTTT
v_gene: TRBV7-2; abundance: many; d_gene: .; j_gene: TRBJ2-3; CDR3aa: CASSQGLSTDTQYF; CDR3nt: TGTGCCAGCAGCCAAGGACTGAGCACAGATACGCAGTATTTT
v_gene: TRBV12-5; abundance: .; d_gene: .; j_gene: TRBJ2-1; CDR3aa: CAWRESYNEQFF; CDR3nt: TGTGCCTGGAGGGAATCCTACAATGAGCAGTTCTTC
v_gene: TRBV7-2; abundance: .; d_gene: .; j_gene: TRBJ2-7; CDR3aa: CASRTTEEQYF; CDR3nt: TGTGCCAGCAGGACCACGGAGGAGCAGTACTTC
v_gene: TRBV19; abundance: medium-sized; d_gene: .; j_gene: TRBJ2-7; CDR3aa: CASSIAPYEQYF; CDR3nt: TGTGCCAGTAGTATCGCGCCCTACGAGCAGTACTTC
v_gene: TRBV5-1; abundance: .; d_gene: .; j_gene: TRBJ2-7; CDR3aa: CAGRTGLKYEQYF; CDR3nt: TGCGCCGGCAGGACCGGACTAAAATACGAGCAGTACTTC
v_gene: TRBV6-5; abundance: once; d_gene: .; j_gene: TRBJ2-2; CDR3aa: CAHRRTVYTGELFF; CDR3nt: TGTGCCCACCGGAGAACAGTCTACACCGGGGAGCTGTTTTTT
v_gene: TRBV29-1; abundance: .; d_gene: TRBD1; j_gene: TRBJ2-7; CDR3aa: CSIRQGAGEQYF; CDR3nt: TGCAGCATACGTCAGGGGGCTGGAGAGCAGTACTTC
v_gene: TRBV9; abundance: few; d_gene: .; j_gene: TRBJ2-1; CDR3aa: CASDRGLDVNEQFF; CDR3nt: TGTGCCAGCGACCGGGGGCTAGATGTCAATGAGCAGTTCTTC
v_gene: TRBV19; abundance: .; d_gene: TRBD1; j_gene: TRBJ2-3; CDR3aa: CASSGTGHTDTQYF; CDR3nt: TGTGCCAGTAGCGGGACAGGACACACAGATACGCAGTATTTT
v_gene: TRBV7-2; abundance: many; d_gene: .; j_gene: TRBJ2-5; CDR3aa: CASSLGSGRGAGETQYF; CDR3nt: TGTGCCAGCAGCTTAGGGTCGGGTCGGGGGGCTGGGGAGACCCAGTACTTC
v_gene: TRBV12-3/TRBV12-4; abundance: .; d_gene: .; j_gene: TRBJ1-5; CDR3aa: CASSWQGPNQPQHF; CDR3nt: TGTGCCAGCAGCTGGCAGGGGCCCAATCAGCCCCAGCATTTT
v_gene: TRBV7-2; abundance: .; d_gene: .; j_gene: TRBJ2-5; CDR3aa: CANRALGETQYF; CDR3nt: TGTGCCAACAGGGCCCTAGGAGAGACCCAGTACTTC
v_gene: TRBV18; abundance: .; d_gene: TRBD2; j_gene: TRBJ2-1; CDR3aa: CASSPVQRGYNEQFF; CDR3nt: TGTGCCAGCTCACCGGTCCAGCGGGGGTACAATGAGCAGTTCTTC
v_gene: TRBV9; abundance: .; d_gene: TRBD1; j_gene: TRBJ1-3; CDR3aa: CGSSAGTAGNTIYF; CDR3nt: TGTGGCAGCAGCGCGGGGACAGCCGGAAACACCATATATTTT
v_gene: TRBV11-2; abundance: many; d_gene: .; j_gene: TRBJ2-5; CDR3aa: CASSFPRLETQYF; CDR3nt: TGTGCCAGCAGCTTCCCCCGCCTAGAGACCCAGTACTTC
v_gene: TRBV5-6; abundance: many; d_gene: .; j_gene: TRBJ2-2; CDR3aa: CASSLIDPLGTGELFF; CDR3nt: TGTGCCAGCAGCTTGATCGACCCCTTAGGCACCGGGGAGCTGTTTTTT
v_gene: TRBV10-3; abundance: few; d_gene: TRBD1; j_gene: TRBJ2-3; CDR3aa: CAIRLPAQGETDTQYF; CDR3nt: TGTGCCATCAGACTACCGGCACAGGGGGAGACAGATACGCAGTATTTT
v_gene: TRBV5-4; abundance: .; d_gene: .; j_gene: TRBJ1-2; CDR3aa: CASISTWGGAVSSYGYTF; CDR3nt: TGTGCCAGCATCTCCACATGGGGGGGGGCCGTTTCTAGCTATGGCTACACCTTC
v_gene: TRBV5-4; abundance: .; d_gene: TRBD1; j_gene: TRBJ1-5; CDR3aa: CASSLDRGNQPQHF; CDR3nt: TGTGCCAGCAGCTTGGACAGGGGGAATCAGCCCCAGCATTTT
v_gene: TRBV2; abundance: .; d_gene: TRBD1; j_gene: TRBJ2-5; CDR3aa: CASSGPGQGAETQYF; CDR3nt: TGTGCCAGCAGTGGACCCGGACAGGGGGCAGAGACCCAGTACTTC
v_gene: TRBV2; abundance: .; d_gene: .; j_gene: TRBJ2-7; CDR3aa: CASSVAGNEQYF; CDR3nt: TGTGCCAGCAGTGTGGCGGGGAACGAGCAGTACTTC
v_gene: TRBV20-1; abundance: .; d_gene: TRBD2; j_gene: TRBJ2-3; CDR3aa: CSAPLAGGITDTQYF; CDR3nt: TGCAGTGCCCCACTAGCGGGGGGCATCACAGATACGCAGTATTTT
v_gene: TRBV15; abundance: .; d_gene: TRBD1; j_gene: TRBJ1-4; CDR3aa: CATSRSSGTGAEKLFF; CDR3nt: TGTGCCACCAGCAGATCCTCCGGGACAGGGGCTGAAAAACTGTTTTTT
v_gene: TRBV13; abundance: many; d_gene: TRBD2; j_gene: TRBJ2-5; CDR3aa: CASSLEGTSGREGETQYF; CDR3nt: TGTGCCAGCAGCTTAGAGGGGACTAGCGGGAGAGAGGGCGAGACCCAGTACTTC
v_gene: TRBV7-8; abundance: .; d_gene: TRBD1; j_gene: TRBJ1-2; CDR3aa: CASSLTHGTVYGYTF; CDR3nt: TGTGCCAGCAGCTTAACCCACGGGACAGTATATGGCTACACCTTC
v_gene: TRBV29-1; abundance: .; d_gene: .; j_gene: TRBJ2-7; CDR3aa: CSVNAGPYEQYF; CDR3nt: TGCAGCGTTAATGCAGGGCCCTACGAGCAGTACTTC
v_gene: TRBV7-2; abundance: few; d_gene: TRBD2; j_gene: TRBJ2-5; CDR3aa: CASSLAGTSGQETQYF; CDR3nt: TGTGCCAGCAGCTTAGCCGGGACTAGCGGCCAAGAGACCCAGTACTTC
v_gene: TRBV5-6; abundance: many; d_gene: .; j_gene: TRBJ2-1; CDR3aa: CASSFGGAGTPNEQFF; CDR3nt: TGTGCCAGCAGCTTCGGCGGGGCTGGGACCCCCAATGAGCAGTTCTTC